Listed below are T cell receptor beta chains from one sample, sequenced in a study of shared clonotypes between healthy human individuals. The data were produced by immunoSEQ multiplex PCR, yet TCRdb's version contains in-frame clones alone and is incomplete. This table has 400,000 to 600,000 clones, over 60% appearing once. Material for sequencing was PBMCs. These receptors were collected from a woman aged 40 to 50 in good health. Some clones in this sample may be carry-over from other donors' samples. Both conserved end residues are part of each CDR3. Fields, in order: V gene, D gene, J gene, clone size, CDR3 protein, CDR3 DNA. D genes are given only for firm matches. A row's size may be missing; if present it is once, few, many or a size class.

>TRBV29-1|.|TRBJ2-1|.
CSGREVGEQFF
TGCAGCGGAAGGGAGGTAGGTGAGCAGTTCTTC
>TRBV28|.|TRBJ2-1|.
CASSFLSGLGNEQFF
TGTGCCAGCAGTTTTCTAAGCGGACTGGGCAATGAGCAGTTCTTC
>TRBV7-9|.|TRBJ2-5|once
CASSPKGGSPQETQYF
TGTGCCAGCAGCCCCAAAGGGGGGTCCCCCCAAGAGACCCAGTACTTC
>TRBV7-2|.|TRBJ2-6|.
CASSLVSTGNSGANVLTF
TGTGCCAGCAGCTTAGTTTCAACCGGGAACTCTGGGGCCAACGTCCTGACTTTC
>TRBV29-1|.|TRBJ1-1|.
CSVDGPGPMGEAFF
TGCAGCGTTGATGGCCCGGGACCAATGGGTGAAGCTTTCTTT
>TRBV28|.|TRBJ2-7|.
CASSLRDLRQYF
TGTGCCAGCAGTTTAAGGGATTTGAGGCAGTACTTC
>TRBV28|TRBD1|TRBJ1-3|.
CASSSRTGPHGYTIYF
TGTGCCAGCAGTTCCAGGACAGGGCCCCACGGGTACACCATATATTTT
>TRBV11-2|.|TRBJ2-7|.
CASSLTSYEQYF
TGTGCCAGCAGCTTAACCTCCTACGAGCAGTACTTC
>TRBV21-1|.|TRBJ1-4|.
CASSKRGEKLFF
TGTGCCAGCAGCAAACGGGGTGAAAAACTGTTTTTT
>TRBV29-1|TRBD1|TRBJ1-1|.
CSVRDSNTEAFF
TGCAGCGTCCGGGACAGTAACACTGAAGCTTTCTTT
>TRBV7-2|.|TRBJ2-6|few
CASSFRFLGSGANVLTF
TGTGCCAGCAGCTTTAGGTTTCTTGGCTCTGGGGCCAACGTCCTGACTTTC
>TRBV28|TRBD1|TRBJ2-7|once
CASRPPGQGAGQYF
TGTGCCAGCAGGCCCCCGGGACAGGGGGCGGGGCAGTACTTC
>TRBV5-1|TRBD2|TRBJ2-1|.
CASSLDSGSAYEQFF
TGCGCCAGCAGCTTGGACAGCGGGAGTGCCTATGAGCAGTTCTTC
>TRBV15|TRBD2|TRBJ2-7|.
CATSRLSSGPDEQYF
TGTGCCACCAGCAGGCTCTCTAGCGGGCCTGACGAGCAGTACTTC
>TRBV9|.|TRBJ2-1|.
CASSTPLTDPGPSYNEQFF
TGTGCCAGCAGCACCCCCCTGACAGACCCGGGGCCCTCCTACAATGAGCAGTTCTTC
>TRBV19|.|TRBJ2-5|once
CASSMRFGETQYF
TGTGCCAGTAGTATGAGATTCGGGGAGACCCAGTACTTC
>TRBV28|TRBD1|TRBJ1-4|.
CASSYQTGGVEKLFF
TGTGCCAGCAGTTACCAGACAGGGGGGGTTGAAAAACTGTTTTTT
>TRBV28|.|TRBJ1-5|.
CAGRGIGSNQPQHF
TGTGCCGGCAGGGGAATTGGGAGCAATCAGCCCCAGCATTTT
>TRBV7-8|.|TRBJ2-1|.
CASSFLQGSYNEQFF
TGTGCCAGCAGCTTTCTCCAGGGCTCCTACAATGAGCAGTTCTTC
>TRBV6-5|TRBD1|TRBJ1-1|.
CASSPRGPGRTEAFF
TGTGCCAGCAGCCCCAGGGGGCCCGGGAGGACTGAAGCTTTCTTT
>TRBV2|.|TRBJ2-2|.
CASSETRQNTGELFF
TGTGCCAGCAGTGAAACCAGACAGAACACCGGGGAGCTGTTTTTT
>TRBV5-1|.|TRBJ1-1|.
CASSAYGEQAFF
TGCGCCAGCAGCGCCTACGGGGAACAGGCTTTCTTT